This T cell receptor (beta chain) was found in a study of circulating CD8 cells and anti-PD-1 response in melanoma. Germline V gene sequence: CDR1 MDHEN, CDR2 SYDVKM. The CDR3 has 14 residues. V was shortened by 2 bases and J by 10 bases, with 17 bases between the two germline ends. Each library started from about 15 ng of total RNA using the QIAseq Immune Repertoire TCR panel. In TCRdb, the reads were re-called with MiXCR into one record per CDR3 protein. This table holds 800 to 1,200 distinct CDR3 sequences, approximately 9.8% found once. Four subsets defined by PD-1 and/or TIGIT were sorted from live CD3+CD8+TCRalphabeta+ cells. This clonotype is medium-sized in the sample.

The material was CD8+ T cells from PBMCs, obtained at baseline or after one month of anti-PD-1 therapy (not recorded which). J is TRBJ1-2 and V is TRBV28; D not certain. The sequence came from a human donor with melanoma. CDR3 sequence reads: CASSLVREVFDYTF. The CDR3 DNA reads TGTGCCAGCAGTTTAGTAAGGGAAGTTTTCGACTACACCTTC.